This T cell receptor (beta chain) was identified during a study of T cells in women clearing cervical HPV infection. Study-level results: Effector/memory and HPV-specific T cells were not isolated, and association timing is unknown. Controls had more TRBV6-7 (0.16%) than cases (approximately 0.11%).

This CDR3 region has 13 residues. CDR1 SNHLY and CDR2 FYNNEI come from the germline V gene. Genomic DNA, averaging about 1,200 ng per sample, yielded TCR beta CDR3 via immunoSEQ. TCRdb keeps only in-frame clones here, not all; method: immunoSEQ multiplex PCR. This listing includes about 19,000 clones. In the case of this clone: Antigen specificity is unknown. The observed sequence ends 3 residues before the CDR3 terminus, with the missing tail filled in from the germline J gene.

Prevalent HPV16 infections were excluded; only incident single HPV16 infections included. Sequenced: blood buffy coat. The genes are TRBV2 and TRBJ2-3, with D possibly being TRBD2 (5 bases). The receptor was derived from a woman between 18 and 70 years old with a cervical HPV16 infection that either progressed to CIN3+ or cleared (not recorded which). CDR3 protein: CASSYSGRETQYF. The CDR3 bases that were read are TGTGCCAGCAGTTACAGCGGACGAGAGACG. The complete variable domain, with remaining parts taken from reference TRBV2 and TRBJ2-3, reads EPEVTQTPSHQVTQMGQEVILRCVPISNHLYFYWYRQILGQKVEFLVSFYNNEISEKSEIFDDQFSVERPDGSNFTLKIRSTKLEDSAMYFCASSYSGRETQYFGPGTRLTVL.